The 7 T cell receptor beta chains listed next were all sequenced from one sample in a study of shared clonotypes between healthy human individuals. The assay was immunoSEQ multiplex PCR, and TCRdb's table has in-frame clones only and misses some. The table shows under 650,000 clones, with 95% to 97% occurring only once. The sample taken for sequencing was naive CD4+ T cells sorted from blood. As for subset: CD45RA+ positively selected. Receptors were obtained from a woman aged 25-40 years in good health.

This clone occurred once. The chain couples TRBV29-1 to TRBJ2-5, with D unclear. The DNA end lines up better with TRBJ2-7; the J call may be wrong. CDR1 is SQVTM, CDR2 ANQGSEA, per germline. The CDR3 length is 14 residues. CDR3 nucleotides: TGCAGCGTTCCGGTGCACTCTAGGCCCTACGAGCAGTACTTC. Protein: CSVPVHSRPYEQYF.

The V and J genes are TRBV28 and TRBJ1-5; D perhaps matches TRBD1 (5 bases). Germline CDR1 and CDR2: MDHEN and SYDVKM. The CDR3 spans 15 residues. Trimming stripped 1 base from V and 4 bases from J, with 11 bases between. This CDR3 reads CASSLFQRGNQPQHF. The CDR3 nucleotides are TGTGCCAGCAGTTTATTTCAACGGGGGAATCAGCCCCAGCATTTT. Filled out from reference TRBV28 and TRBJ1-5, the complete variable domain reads DVKVTQSSRYLVKRTGEKVFLECVQDMDHENMFWYRQDPGLGLRLIYFSYDVKMKEKGDIPEGYSVSREKKERFSLILESASTNQTSMYLCASSLFQRGNQPQHFGDGTRLSIL.

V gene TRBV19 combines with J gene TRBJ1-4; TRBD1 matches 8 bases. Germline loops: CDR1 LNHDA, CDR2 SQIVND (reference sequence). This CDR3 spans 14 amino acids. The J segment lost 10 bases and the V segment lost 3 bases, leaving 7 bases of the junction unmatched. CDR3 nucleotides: TGTGCCAGTAGTATCGGACAGGGCTCCTTAAAACTGTTTTTT. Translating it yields CASSIGQGSLKLFF.

CDR3 in amino acids: CSVRTNDDEQYF. The DNA of the CDR3 is TGCAGCGTCCGGACCAACGATGACGAGCAGTACTTC. This chain connects TRBV29-1 to TRBJ2-7; no reliable D call. The CDR3 has 12 amino acids. From germline, CDR1 is SQVTM and CDR2 ANQGSEA. Trimming pared 6 bases from V and 5 bases from J, leaving 14 bases between.

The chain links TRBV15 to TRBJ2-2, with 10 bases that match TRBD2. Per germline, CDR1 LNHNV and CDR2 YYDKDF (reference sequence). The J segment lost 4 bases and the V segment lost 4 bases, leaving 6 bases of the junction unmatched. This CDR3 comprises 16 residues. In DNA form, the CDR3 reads TGTGCCACCAGCACCGGCGGGACTAGCGTCACCGGGGAGCTGTTTTTT. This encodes CATSTGGTSVTGELFF.

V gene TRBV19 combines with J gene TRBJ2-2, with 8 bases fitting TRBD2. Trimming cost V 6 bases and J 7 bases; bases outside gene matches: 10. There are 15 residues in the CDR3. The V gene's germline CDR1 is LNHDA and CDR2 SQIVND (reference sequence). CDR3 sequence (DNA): TGTGCCAGTAGCGGGAGGGCCTATTATGGCGGGGAGCTGTTTTTT. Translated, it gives CASSGRAYYGGELFF.

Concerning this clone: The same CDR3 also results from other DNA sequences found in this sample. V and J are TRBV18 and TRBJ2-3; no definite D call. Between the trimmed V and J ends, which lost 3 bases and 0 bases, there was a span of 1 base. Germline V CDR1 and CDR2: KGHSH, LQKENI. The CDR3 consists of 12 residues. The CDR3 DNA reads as TGTGCCAGCTCACCTAGCACAGATACGCAGTATTTT. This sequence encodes CASSPSTDTQYF.